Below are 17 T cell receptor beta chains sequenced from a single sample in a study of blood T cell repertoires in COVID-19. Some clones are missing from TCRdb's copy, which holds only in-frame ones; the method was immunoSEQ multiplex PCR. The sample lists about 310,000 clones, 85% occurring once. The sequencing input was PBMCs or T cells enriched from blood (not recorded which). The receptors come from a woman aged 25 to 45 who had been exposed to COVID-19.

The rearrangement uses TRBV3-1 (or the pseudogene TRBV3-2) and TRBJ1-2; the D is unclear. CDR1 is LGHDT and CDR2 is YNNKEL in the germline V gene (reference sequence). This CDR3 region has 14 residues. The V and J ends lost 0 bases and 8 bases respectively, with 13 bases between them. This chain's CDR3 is CASSQESGIGGYTF. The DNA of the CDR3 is TGTGCCAGCAGCCAAGAGTCCGGGATTGGCGGCTACACCTTC.

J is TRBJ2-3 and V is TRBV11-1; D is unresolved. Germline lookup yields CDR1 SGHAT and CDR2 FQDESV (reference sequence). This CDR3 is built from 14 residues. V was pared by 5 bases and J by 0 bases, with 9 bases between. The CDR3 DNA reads TGTGCCAGCAGCCCGCCTACTAGCACAGATACGCAGTATTTT. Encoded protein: CASSPPTSTDTQYF. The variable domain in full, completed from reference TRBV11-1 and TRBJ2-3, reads EAEVAQSPRYKITEKSQAVAFWCDPISGHATLYWYRQILGQGPELLVQFQDESVVDDSQLPKDRFSAERLKGVDSTLKIQPAELGDSAMYLCASSPPTSTDTQYFGPGTRLTVL.

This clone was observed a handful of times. The CDR3 DNA follows: TGTGCCAGCAGCAAGACGACCTTAGCGGGAGGGCCAGGGGATGAGCAGTTCTTC. It translates to CASSKTTLAGGPGDEQFF. The V call is TRBV4-2, the J call TRBJ2-1; 11 bases agree with TRBD2. This CDR3 is 18 amino acids long. Looked up from germline, CDR1 is LGHNA and CDR2 is YNFKEQ. V lost 5 bases to trimming and J lost 8 bases; unmatched junction nucleotides: 17.

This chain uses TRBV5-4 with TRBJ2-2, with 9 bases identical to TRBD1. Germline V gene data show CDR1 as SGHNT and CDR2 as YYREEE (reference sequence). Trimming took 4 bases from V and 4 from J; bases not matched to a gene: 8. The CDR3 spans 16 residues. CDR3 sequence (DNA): TGTGCCAGCAGCCCGCCGGGACAGGGTAGCACCGGGGAGCTGTTTTTT. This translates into CASSPPGQGSTGELFF.

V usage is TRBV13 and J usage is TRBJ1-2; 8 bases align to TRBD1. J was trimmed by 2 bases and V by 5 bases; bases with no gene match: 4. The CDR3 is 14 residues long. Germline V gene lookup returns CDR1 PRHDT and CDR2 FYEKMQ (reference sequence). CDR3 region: CASSGQGRNYGYTF. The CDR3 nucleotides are TGTGCCAGCAGCGGACAGGGAAGGAACTATGGCTACACCTTC.

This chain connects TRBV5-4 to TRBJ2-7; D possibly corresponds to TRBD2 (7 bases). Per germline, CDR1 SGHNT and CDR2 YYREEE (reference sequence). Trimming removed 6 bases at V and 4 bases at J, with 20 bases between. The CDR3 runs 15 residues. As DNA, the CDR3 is TGTGCCAGCACTCTAGGGGGGGCGCCCCTTTACGAGCAGTACTTC. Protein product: CASTLGGAPLYEQYF.

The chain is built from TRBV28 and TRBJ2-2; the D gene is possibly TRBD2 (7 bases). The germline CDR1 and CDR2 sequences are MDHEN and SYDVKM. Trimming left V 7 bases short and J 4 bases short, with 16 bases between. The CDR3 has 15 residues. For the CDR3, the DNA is TGTGCCAGCACCGGAGCGGGACACAGCACCGGGGAGCTGTTTTTT. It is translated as CASTGAGHSTGELFF.

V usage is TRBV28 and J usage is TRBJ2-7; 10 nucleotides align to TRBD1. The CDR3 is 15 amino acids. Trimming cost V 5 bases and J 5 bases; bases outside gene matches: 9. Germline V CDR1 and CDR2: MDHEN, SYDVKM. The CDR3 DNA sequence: TGTGCCAGCAGTCCACCGGGACAGGGGATCAACGAGCAGTACTTC. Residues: CASSPPGQGINEQYF.

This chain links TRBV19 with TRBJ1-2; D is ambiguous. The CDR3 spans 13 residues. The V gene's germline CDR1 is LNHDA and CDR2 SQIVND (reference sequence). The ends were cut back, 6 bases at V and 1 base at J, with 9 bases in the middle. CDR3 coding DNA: TGTGCCAGTAGCCCCGGGGTTAACTATGGCTACACCTTC. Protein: CASSPGVNYGYTF.

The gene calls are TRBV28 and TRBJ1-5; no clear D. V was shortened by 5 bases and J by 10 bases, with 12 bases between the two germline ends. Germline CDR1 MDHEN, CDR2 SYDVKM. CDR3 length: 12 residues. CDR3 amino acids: CASSPPRGPQHF. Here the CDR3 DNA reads TGTGCCAGCAGTCCCCCAAGAGGACCCCAGCATTTT.

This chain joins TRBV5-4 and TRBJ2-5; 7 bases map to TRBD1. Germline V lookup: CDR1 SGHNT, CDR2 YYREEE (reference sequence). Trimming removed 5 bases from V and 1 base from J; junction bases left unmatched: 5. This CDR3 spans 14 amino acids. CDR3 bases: TGTGCCAGCAGTTCCGGACAGGCCCAAGAGACCCAGTACTTC. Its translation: CASSSGQAQETQYF.

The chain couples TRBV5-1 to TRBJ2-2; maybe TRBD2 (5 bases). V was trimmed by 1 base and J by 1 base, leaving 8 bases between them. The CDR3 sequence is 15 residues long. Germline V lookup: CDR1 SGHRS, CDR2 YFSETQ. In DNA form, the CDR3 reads TGCGCCAGCAGCTTGACTAGTGAGAACACCGGGGAGCTGTTTTTT. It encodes CASSLTSENTGELFF.

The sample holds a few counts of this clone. The CDR3 nucleotides read TGTGCCAGCACCTCCGGACAGGGGGCGGACACCATATATTTT. Its translation is CASTSGQGADTIYF. The V and J genes are TRBV28 and TRBJ1-3; 11 bases line up with TRBD1. Germline loops: CDR1 MDHEN, CDR2 SYDVKM. V gave up 7 bases and J gave up 8 bases; unmatched junction bases: 7. The CDR3 length is 14 residues.

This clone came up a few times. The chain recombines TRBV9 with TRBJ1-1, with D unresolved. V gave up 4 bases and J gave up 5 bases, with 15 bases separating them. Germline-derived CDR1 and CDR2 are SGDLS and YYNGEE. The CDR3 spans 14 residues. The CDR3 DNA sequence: TGTGCCAGCAGCCGTCGTCCCAGCGGTACTGAAGCTTTCTTT. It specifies CASSRRPSGTEAFF.

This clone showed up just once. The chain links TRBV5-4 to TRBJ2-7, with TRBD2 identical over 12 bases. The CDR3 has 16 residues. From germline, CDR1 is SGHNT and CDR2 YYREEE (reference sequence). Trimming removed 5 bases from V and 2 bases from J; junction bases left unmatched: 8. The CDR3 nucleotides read TGTGCCAGCAGTTCCGGGACTAGCGGGCGAACCTACGAGCAGTACTTC. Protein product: CASSSGTSGRTYEQYF.

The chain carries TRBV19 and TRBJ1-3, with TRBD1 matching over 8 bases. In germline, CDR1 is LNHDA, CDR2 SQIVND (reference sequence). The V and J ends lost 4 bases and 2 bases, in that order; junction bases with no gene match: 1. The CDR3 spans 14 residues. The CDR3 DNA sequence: TGTGCCAGTAGTACACAGGGGGCTGGAAACACCATATATTTT. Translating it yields CASSTQGAGNTIYF.

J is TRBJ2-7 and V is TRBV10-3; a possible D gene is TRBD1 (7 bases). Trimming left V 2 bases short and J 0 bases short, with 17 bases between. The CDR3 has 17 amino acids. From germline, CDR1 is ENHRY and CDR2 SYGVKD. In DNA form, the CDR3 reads TGTGCCATCAGTGAGGGAGGAGGGGGCTCAAACTCCTACGAGCAGTACTTC. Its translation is CAISEGGGGSNSYEQYF.